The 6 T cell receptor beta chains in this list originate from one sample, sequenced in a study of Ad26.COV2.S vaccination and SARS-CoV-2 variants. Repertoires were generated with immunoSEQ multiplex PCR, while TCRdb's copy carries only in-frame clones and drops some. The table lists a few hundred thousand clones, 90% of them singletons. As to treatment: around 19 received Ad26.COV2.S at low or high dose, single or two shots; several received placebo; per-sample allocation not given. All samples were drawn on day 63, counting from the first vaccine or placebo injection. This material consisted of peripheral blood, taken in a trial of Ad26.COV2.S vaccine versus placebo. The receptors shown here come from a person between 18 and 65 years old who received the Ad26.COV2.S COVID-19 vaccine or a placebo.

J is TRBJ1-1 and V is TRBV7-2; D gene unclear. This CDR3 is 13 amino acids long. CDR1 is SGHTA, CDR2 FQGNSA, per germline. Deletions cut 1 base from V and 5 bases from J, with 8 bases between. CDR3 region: CASSLGVGTEAFF. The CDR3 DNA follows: TGTGCCAGCAGCTTAGGAGTTGGGACTGAAGCTTTCTTT.

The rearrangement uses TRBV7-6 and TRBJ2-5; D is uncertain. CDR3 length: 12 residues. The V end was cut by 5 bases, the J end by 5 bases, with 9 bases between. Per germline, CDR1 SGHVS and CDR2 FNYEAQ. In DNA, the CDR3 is TGTGCCAGCAGCCCCAGGTTCGAGACCCAGTACTTC. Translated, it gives CASSPRFETQYF.

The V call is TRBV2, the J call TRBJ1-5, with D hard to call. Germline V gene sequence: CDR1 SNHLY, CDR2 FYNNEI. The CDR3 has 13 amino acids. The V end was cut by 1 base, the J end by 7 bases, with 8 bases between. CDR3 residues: CASSEVPWQPQHF. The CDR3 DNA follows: TGTGCCAGCAGTGAAGTCCCTTGGCAGCCCCAGCATTTT. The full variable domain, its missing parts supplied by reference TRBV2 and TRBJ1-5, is EPEVTQTPSHQVTQMGQEVILRCVPISNHLYFYWYRQILGQKVEFLVSFYNNEISEKSEIFDDQFSVERPDGSNFTLKIRSTKLEDSAMYFCASSEVPWQPQHFGDGTRLSIL.

CDR3 in amino acids: CASSLAGGAGTEAFF. Here the CDR3 DNA reads TGTGCCAGCAGCTTAGCTGGGGGCGCGGGTACTGAAGCTTTCTTT. The chain joins TRBV11-2 to TRBJ1-1; tentatively, D is TRBD1 (6 bases). The V end was cut by 1 base, the J end by 5 bases, with 14 bases between. The germline V gene has CDR1 SGHAT and CDR2 FQNNGV. The CDR3 runs 15 residues.

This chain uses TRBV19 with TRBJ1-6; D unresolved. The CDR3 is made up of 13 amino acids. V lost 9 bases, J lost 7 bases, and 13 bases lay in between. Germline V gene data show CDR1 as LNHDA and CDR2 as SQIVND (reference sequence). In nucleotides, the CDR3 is TGTGCCAGCAACCCCTCCCGGAATTCACCCCTCCACTTT. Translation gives CASNPSRNSPLHF.

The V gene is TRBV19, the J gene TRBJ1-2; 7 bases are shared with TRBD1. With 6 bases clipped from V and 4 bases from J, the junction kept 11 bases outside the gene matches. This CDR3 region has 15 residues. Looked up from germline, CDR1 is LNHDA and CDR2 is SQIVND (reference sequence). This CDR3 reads CASSRRGGGLYGYTF. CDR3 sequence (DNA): TGTGCCAGTAGCCGGAGAGGGGGCGGACTCTATGGCTACACCTTC.